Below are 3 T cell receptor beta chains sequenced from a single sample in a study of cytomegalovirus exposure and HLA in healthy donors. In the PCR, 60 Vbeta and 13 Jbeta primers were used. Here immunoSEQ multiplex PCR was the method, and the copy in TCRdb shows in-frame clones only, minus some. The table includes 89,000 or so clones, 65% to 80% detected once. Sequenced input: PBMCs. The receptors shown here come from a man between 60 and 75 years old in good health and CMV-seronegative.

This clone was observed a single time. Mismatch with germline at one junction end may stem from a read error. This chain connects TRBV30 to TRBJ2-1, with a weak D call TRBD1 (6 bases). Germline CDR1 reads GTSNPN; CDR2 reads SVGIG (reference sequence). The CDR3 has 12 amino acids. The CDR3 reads CARSPRGDEQFF. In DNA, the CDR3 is TGTGCCCGGAGTCCCAGGGGCGATGAGCAGTTCTTC.

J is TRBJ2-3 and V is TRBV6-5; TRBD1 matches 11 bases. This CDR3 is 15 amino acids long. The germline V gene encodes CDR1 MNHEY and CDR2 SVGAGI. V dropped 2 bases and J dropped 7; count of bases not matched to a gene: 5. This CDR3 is CASSYGDRGGYTQYF. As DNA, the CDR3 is TGTGCCAGCAGTTACGGGGACAGGGGGGGGTATACGCAGTATTTT.

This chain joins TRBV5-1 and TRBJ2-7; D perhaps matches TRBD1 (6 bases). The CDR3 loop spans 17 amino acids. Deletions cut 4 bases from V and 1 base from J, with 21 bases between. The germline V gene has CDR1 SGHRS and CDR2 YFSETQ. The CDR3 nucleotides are TGCGCCAGCAGCCTAACGGACAGCCCGGTTAGGTCCTACGAGCAGTACTTC. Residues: CASSLTDSPVRSYEQYF.